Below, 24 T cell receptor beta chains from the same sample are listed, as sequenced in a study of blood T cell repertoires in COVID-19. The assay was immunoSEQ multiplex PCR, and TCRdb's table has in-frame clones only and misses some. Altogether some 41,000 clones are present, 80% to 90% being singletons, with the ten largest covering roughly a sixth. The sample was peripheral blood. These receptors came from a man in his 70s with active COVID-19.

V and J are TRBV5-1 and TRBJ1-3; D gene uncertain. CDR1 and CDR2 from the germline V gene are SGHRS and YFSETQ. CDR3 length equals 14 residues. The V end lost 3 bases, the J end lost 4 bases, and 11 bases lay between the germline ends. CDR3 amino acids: CASSWSTQGNTIYF. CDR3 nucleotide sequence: TGCGCCAGCAGCTGGTCGACTCAGGGAAACACCATATATTTT.

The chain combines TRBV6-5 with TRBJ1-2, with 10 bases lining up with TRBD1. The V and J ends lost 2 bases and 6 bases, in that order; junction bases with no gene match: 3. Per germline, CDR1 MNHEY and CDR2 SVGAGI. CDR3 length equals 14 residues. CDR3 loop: CASSYVGQGNGYTF. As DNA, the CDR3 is TGTGCCAGCAGTTACGTGGGACAGGGGAATGGCTACACCTTC.

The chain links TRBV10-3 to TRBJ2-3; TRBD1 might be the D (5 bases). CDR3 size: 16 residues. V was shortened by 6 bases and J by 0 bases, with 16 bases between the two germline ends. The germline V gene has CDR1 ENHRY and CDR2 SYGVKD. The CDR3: CAIRSRATPSTDTQYF. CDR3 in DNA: TGTGCCATCAGGTCCAGGGCTACTCCTAGCACAGATACGCAGTATTTT.

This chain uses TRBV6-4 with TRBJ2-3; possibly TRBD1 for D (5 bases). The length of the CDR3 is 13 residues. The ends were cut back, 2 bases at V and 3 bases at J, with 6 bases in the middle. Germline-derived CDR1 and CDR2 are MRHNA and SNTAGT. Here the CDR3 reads CASSDRGTDTQYF. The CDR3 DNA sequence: TGTGCCAGCAGTGACAGGGGAACAGATACGCAGTATTTT.

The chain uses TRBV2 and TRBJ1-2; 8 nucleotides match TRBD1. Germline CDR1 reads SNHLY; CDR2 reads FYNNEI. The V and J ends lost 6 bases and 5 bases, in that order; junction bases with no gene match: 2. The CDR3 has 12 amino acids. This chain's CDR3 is CASRTGAYGYTF. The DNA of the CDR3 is TGTGCCAGCAGGACAGGGGCGTATGGCTACACCTTC.

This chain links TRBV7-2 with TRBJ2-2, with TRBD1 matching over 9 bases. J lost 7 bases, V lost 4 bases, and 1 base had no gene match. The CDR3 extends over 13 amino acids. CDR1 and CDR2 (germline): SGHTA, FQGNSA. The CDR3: CASSSGQGGELFF. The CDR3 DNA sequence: TGTGCCAGCAGCTCGGGACAGGGCGGGGAGCTGTTTTTT.

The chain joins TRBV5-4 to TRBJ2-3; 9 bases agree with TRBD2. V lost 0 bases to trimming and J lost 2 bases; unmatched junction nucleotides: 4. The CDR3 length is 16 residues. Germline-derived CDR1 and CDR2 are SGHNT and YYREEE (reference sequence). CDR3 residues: CASSLDASGATDTQYF. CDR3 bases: TGTGCCAGCAGCTTGGATGCTAGCGGGGCCACAGATACGCAGTATTTT.

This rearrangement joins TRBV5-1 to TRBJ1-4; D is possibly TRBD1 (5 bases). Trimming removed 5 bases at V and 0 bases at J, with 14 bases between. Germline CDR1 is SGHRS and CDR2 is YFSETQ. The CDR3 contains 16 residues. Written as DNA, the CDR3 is TGCGCCAGCAGTAGAGACAGCGATGCAACTAATGAAAAACTGTTTTTT. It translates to CASSRDSDATNEKLFF.

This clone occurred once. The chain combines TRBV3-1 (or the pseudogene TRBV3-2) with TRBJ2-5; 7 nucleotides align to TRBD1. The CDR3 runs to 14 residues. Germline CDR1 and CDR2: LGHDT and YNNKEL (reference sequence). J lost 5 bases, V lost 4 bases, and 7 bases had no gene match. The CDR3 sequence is CASSPDRVRETQYF. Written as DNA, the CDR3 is TGTGCCAGCAGCCCAGACAGGGTTCGGGAGACCCAGTACTTC.

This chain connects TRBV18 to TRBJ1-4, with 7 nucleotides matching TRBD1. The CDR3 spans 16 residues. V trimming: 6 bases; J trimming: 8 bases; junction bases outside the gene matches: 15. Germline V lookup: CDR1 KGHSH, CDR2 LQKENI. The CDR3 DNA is TGTGCCAGCTCCGGAGGTCAGGACAGGCTCCGGGAAAAACTGTTTTTT. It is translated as CASSGGQDRLREKLFF.

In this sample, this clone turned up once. CDR3 in amino acids: CASSQGWNRAYEQYF. In nucleotides, the CDR3 is TGTGCCAGCAGCCAAGGATGGAACAGGGCCTACGAGCAGTACTTC. The V and J genes are TRBV14 and TRBJ2-7; a possible D gene is TRBD1 (6 bases). The CDR3 is 15 residues long. CDR1 is SGHDN, CDR2 FVKESK, per germline. V shed 1 base and J shed 2 bases, with 12 bases lying between them.

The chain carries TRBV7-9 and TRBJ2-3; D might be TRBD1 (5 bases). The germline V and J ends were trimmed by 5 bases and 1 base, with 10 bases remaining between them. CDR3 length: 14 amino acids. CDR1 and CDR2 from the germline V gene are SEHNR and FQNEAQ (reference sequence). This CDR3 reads CASSLVGGTDTQYF. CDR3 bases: TGTGCCAGCAGCCTAGTAGGGGGCACAGATACGCAGTATTTT. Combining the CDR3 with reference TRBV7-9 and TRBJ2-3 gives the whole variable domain DTGVSQNPRHKITKRGQNVTFRCDPISEHNRLYWYRQTLGQGPEFLTYFQNEAQLEKSRLLSDRFSAERPKGSFSTLEIQRTEQGDSAMYLCASSLVGGTDTQYFGPGTRLTVL.

In nucleotides, the CDR3 is TGCGCCAGCAGCCAAGATTCCCTAAGCTACGAGCAGTACTTC. Translated: CASSQDSLSYEQYF. The V call is TRBV4-3, the J call TRBJ2-7; D not resolved. Trimming left V 0 bases short and J 3 bases short, with 9 bases between. CDR3 size: 14 residues. Germline CDR1 and CDR2: LGHNA and YSLEER.

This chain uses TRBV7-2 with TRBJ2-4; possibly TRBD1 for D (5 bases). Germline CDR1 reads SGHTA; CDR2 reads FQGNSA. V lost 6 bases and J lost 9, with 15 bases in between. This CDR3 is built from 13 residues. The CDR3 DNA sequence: TGTGCCAGCAGTCCGCAGGGTAGGGGCATTCAGTACTTC. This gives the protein CASSPQGRGIQYF.

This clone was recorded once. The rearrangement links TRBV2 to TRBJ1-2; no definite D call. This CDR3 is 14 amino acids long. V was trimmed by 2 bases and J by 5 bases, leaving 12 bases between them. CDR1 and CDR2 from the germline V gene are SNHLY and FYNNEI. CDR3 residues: CASSEPRSNYGYTF. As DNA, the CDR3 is TGTGCCAGCAGTGAACCAAGGAGTAATTATGGCTACACCTTC.

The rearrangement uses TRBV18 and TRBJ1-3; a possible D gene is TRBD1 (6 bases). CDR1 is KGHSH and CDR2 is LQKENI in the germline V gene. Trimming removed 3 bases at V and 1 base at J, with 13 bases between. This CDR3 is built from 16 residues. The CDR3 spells CASSPAGELSGNTIYF. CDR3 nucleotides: TGTGCCAGCTCACCGGCAGGGGAACTTTCTGGAAACACCATATATTTT.

CDR3 protein: CASRSSSSGGSHEQYF. The CDR3 nucleotides are TGTGCCAGCCGATCCTCCTCTAGCGGGGGTAGCCACGAGCAGTACTTC. The gene calls are TRBV11-2 and TRBJ2-7; TRBD2 agrees at 10 bases. Per the germline V gene, CDR1 is SGHAT and CDR2 is FQNNGV. The V segment lost 8 bases and the J segment 5 bases; nucleotides outside the gene matches: 15. This CDR3 is built from 16 residues.

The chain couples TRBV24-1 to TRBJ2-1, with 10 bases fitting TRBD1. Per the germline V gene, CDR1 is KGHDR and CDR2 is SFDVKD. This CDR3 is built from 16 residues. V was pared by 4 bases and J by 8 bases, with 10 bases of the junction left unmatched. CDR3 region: CATSDRGQGIIDEQFF. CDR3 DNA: TGTGCCACCAGTGACCGGGGACAGGGGATTATAGATGAGCAGTTCTTC.

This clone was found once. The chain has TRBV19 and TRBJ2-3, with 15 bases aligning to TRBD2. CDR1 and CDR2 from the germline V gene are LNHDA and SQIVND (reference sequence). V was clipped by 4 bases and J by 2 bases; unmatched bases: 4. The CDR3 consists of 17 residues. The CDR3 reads CASSTGTSGGYTDTQYF. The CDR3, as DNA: TGTGCCAGTAGTACCGGGACTAGCGGGGGGTACACAGATACGCAGTATTTT.

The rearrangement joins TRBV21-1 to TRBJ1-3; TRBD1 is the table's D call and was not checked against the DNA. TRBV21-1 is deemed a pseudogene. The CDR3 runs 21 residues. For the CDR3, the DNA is TGTGCCAGCAGCAAAACAGGGGGGGACAGGAAAATGGAAACCTCTGGAAACACCATATATTTT. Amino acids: CASSKTGGDRKMETSGNTIYF.

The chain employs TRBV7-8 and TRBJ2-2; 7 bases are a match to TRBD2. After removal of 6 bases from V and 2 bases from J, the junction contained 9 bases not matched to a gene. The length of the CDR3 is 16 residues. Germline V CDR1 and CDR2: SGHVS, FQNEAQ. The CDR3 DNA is TGTGCCAGCAGTAAGAGGGCTAGCGGAAACACCGGGGAGCTGTTTTTT. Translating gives CASSKRASGNTGELFF.

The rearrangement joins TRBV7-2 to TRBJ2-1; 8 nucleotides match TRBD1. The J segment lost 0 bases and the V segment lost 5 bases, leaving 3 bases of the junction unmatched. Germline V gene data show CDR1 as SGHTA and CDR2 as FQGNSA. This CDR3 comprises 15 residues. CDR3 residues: CASSLGQASYNEQFF. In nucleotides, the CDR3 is TGTGCCAGCAGCCTGGGACAGGCCTCCTACAATGAGCAGTTCTTC.

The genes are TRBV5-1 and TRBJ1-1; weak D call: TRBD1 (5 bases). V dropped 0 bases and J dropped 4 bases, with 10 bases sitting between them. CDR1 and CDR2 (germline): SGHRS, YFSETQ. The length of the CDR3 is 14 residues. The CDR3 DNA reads TGCGCCAGCAGCTTGGCCGGGGGGATCACTGAAGCTTTCTTT. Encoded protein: CASSLAGGITEAFF.

For the CDR3, the DNA is TGTGCCAGCAGCTTGGGACAGGGGGAGAGTTCACCCCTCCACTTT. It codes for CASSLGQGESSPLHF. The V and J genes are TRBV5-5 and TRBJ1-6; TRBD1 aligns across 9 bases. This CDR3 region has 15 residues. Germline CDR1 and CDR2: SGHKS and YYEKEE (reference sequence). Trimming at V came to 0 bases and at J to 9 bases, leaving 4 bases not matched to a gene.